This record looks at one T cell receptor beta chain sequence and its context. The antigen remains undetermined. This specimen comes from a study of cytomegalovirus exposure and HLA in healthy donors. Germline V gene lookup returns CDR1 SGDLS and CDR2 YYNGEE. V gave up 0 bases and J gave up 8 bases, with 14 bases separating them. This CDR3 is 14 amino acids long. PCR was performed using 60 Vbeta and 13 Jbeta primers. The table came from immunoSEQ multiplex PCR; TCRdb's copy has only in-frame clones and leaves some out. The ten top clones account for 0.7% to 1%, within a sample of under 200,000 clones. Study results and caveats: Reports indicated that the classifier achieved high specificity and sensitivity in diagnosing cytomegalovirus status. In a later analysis, a missense DCLRE1C variant was linked to TCR beta V- and J-gene trimming.

Source material: PBMCs. The sequence came from a woman aged 18-29 years in good health and CMV-seropositive. The genes are TRBV9 and TRBJ1-2; a possible D gene is TRBD1 (5 bases). This chain's CDR3 is CASSVDWAGNGYTF. The CDR3 DNA follows: TGTGCCAGCAGCGTAGATTGGGCAGGGAACGGCTACACCTTC.